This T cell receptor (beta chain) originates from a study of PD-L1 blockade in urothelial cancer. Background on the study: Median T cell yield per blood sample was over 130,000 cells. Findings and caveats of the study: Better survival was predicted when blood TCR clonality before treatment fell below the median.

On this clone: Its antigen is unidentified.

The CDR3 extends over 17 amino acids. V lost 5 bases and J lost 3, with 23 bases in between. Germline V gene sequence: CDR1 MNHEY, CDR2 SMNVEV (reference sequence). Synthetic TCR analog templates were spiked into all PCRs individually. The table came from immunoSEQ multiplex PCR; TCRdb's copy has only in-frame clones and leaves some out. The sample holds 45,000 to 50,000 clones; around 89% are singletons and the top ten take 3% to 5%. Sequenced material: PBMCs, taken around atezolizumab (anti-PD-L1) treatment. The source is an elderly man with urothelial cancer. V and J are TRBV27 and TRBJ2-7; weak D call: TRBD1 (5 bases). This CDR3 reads CASSLAPGGPQGYEQYF. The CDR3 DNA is TGTGCCAGCAGTCTCGCGCCGGGTGGCCCCCAGGGCTACGAGCAGTACTTC.